The 6 T cell receptor beta chains presented below share a single source sample, sequenced in a study of blood T cell repertoires in COVID-19 (TCRdb year 2020). The protocol used for the library was the immunoSEQ multiplex PCR assay. Imported from immuneACCESS, the table was reduced by TCRdb to in-frame sequences with V and J called. These copies leave out some clones; in studies compared against another copy, an unresolved V gene accounts for under half, and the cause of the remainder is not known. The sample data list more than 200,000 clones, and around 87% of these were observed just once. The top ten clones comprise 7% to 7.5% of the sample. The specimen was PBMCs or T cells enriched from blood (not recorded which). The receptors were gathered from a man aged 30 to 39 in a cohort exposed to, infected with or recovered from COVID-19 (not recorded which).

The V and J genes are TRBV7-8 and TRBJ2-6; D ambiguous. The CDR3 contains 13 residues. Per the germline V gene, CDR1 is SGHVS and CDR2 is FQNEAQ. Trimming pared 3 bases from V and 4 bases from J, leaving 4 bases between. The CDR3 is CASSFGGANVLTF. In DNA, the CDR3 is TGTGCCAGCAGCTTCGGGGGGGCCAACGTCCTGACTTTC. Using reference TRBV7-8 and TRBJ2-6 for the parts outside the CDR3, the full variable domain is GAGVSQSPRYKVAKRGQDVALRCDPISGHVSLFWYQQALGQGPEFLTYFQNEAQLDKSGLPSDRFFAERPEGSVSTLKIQRTQQEDSAVYLCASSFGGANVLTFGAGSRLTVL.

The chain recombines TRBV19 with TRBJ2-7; no definite D call. The CDR3 is made up of 11 amino acids. Germline V gene sequence: CDR1 LNHDA, CDR2 SQIVND (reference sequence). The germline V and J ends were trimmed by 9 bases and 4 bases, with 10 bases remaining between them. Written as DNA, the CDR3 is TGTGCCAGGCGGATATCATACGAGCAGTACTTC. This gives the protein CARRISYEQYF. Full variable domain (remainder filled in from reference TRBV19 and TRBJ2-7): DGGITQSPKYLFRKEGQNVTLSCEQNLNHDAMYWYRQDPGQGLRLIYYSQIVNDFQKGDIAEGYSVSREKKESFPLTVTSAQKNPTAFYLCARRISYEQYFGPGTRLTVT.

V usage is TRBV14 and J usage is TRBJ2-2; unclear D gene. The V end lost 4 bases, the J end lost 4 bases, and 13 bases lay between the germline ends. This CDR3 region has 15 residues. Germline loops: CDR1 SGHDN, CDR2 FVKESK. In DNA form, the CDR3 reads TGTGCCAGCAGCCCCGCGGTCACGTCCACCGGGGAGCTGTTTTTT. Amino acids: CASSPAVTSTGELFF.

The rearrangement links TRBV15 to TRBJ2-1; perhaps TRBD1 as D (5 bases). Germline CDR1 is LNHNV and CDR2 is YYDKDF (reference sequence). V was cut by 5 bases and J by 14 bases, with 25 bases left in between. This CDR3 has 15 amino acids. CDR3: CATSLGLDITIGEFF. In nucleotides, the CDR3 is TGTGCCACCAGCCTAGGTCTAGATATTACAATAGGGGAGTTCTTC.

This clone was observed a single time. The rearrangement uses TRBV7-2 and TRBJ2-3; TRBD1 matches at 9 bases. The CDR3 has 18 amino acids. V lost 1 base to trimming and J lost 1 base; unmatched junction nucleotides: 9. Germline V CDR1 and CDR2: SGHTA, FQGNSA. The CDR3 spells CASSLGTGANPRTDTQYF. Here the CDR3 DNA reads TGTGCCAGCAGCTTAGGGACAGGGGCAAACCCTCGCACAGATACGCAGTATTTT. Using reference TRBV7-2 and TRBJ2-3 for the parts outside the CDR3, the full variable domain is GAGVSQSPSNKVTEKGKDVELRCDPISGHTALYWYRQSLGQGLEFLIYFQGNSAPDKSGLPSDRFSAERTGGSVSTLTIQRTQQEDSAVYLCASSLGTGANPRTDTQYFGPGTRLTVL.

The chain employs TRBV27 and TRBJ1-2; TRBD1 agrees at 11 bases. Germline trimming cut 3 bases from V and 8 bases from J; bases unmatched to any gene: 11. From germline, CDR1 is MNHEY and CDR2 SMNVEV (reference sequence). CDR3 length: 16 residues. The CDR3 region is CASSLLRTGGAGGYTF. CDR3 coding DNA: TGTGCCAGCAGTTTGTTGAGGACAGGGGGCGCAGGGGGCTACACCTTC.